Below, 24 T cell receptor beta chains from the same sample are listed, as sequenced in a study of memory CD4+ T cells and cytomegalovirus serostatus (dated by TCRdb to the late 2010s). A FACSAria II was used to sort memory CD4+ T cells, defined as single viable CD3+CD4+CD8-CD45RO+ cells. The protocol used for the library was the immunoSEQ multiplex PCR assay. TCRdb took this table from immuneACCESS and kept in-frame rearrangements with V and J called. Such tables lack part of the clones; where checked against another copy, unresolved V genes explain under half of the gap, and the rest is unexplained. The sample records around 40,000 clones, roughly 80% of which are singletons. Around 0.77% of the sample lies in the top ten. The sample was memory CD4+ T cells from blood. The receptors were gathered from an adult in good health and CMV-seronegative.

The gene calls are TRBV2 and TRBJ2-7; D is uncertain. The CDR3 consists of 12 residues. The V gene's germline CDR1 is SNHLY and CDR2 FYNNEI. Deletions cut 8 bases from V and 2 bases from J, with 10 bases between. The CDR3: CASLGEPYEQYF. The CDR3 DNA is TGTGCCAGCCTTGGGGAACCCTACGAGCAGTACTTC.

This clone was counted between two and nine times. In DNA form, the CDR3 reads TGTGCCAGTAGTATTCGCCGAACCAATAGGGACAGGTACTATGGCTACACCTTC. Its protein is CASSIRRTNRDRYYGYTF. The rearrangement joins TRBV19 to TRBJ1-2; the match to TRBD1 covers 8 bases. The germline CDR1 and CDR2 sequences are LNHDA and SQIVND (reference sequence). CDR3 length: 18 residues. V shed 3 bases, J shed 3 bases, and the junction held 15 bases outside the gene matches.

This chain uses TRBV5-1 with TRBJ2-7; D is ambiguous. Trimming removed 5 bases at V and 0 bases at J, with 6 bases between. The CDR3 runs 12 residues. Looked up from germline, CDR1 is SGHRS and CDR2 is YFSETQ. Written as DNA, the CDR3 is TGCGCCAGCAGACTTAGCTCCTACGAGCAGTACTTC. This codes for CASRLSSYEQYF. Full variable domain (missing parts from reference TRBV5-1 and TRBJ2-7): KAGVTQTPRYLIKTRGQQVTLSCSPISGHRSVSWYQQTPGQGLQFLFEYFSETQRNKGNFPGRFSGRQFSNSRSEMNVSTLELGDSALYLCASRLSSYEQYFGPGTRLTVT.

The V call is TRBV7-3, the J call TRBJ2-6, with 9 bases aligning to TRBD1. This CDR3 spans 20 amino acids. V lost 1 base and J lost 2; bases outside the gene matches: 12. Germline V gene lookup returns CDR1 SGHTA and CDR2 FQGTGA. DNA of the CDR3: TGTGCCAGCAGCTTAAGGGAACTGGGACAGGGCCCCCCTGGGGCCAACGTCCTGACTTTC. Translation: CASSLRELGQGPPGANVLTF.

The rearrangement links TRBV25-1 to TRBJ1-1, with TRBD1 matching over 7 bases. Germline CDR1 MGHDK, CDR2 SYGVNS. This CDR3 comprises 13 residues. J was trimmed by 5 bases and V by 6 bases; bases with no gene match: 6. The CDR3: CASRQGLGTEAFF. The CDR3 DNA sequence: TGTGCCAGCAGACAGGGGTTGGGGACTGAAGCTTTCTTT.

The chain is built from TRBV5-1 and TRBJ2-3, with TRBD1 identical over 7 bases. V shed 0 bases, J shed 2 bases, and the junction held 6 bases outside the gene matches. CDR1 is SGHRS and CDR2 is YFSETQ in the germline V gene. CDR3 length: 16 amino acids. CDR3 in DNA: TGCGCCAGCAGCTTGGAGGGACAGCCGTACACAGATACGCAGTATTTT. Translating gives CASSLEGQPYTDTQYF.

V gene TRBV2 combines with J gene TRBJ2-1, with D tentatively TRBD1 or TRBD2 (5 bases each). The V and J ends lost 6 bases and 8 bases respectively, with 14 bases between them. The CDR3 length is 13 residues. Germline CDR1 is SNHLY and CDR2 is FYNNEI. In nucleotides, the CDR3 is TGTGCCAGCAGCCTAGAACGGGGCGATGAGCAGTTCTTC. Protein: CASSLERGDEQFF.

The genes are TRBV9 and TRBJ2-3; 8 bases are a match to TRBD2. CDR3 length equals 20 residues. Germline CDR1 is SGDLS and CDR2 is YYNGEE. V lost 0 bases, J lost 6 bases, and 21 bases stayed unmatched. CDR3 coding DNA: TGTGCCAGCAGCGTAGCTCCGAGCGGGGGACGATCGGTTCGTTCGGATACGCAGTATTTT. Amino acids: CASSVAPSGGRSVRSDTQYF.

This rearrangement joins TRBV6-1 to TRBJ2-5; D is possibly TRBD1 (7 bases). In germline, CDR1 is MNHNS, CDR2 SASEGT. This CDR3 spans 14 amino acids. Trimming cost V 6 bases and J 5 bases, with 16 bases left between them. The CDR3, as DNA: TGTGCCAGCAGCACCTCACAGGGGAGGGAGACCCAGTACTTC. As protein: CASSTSQGRETQYF.

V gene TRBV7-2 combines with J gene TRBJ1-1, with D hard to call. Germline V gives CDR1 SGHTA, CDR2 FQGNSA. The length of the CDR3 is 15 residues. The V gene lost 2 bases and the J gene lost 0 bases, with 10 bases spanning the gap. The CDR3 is CASSLIAGLNTEAFF. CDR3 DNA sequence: TGTGCCAGCAGCTTAATCGCAGGACTGAACACTGAAGCTTTCTTT.

The CDR3 bases are TGTGCCAGCAGCCAGAACAGGGTATCTGGAAACACCATATATTTT. It encodes CASSQNRVSGNTIYF. The chain carries TRBV7-9 and TRBJ1-3, with D possibly being TRBD1 (6 bases). Germline V lookup: CDR1 SEHNR, CDR2 FQNEAQ (reference sequence). The V gene lost 5 bases and the J gene lost 1 base, with 12 bases spanning the gap. The CDR3 sequence is 15 residues long.

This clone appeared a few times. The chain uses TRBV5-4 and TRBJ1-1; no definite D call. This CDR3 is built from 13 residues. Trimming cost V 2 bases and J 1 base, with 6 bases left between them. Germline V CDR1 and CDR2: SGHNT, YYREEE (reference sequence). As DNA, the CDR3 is TGTGCCAGCAGCTTCGGGCAGAACACTGAAGCTTTCTTT. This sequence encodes CASSFGQNTEAFF.

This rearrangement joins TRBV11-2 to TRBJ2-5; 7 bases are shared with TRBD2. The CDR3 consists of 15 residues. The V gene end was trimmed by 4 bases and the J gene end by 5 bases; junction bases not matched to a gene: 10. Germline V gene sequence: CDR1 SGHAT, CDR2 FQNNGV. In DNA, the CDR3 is TGTGCCAGCAGCTGGGGGGGGGACCCAAGGGAGACCCAGTACTTC. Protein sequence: CASSWGGDPRETQYF.

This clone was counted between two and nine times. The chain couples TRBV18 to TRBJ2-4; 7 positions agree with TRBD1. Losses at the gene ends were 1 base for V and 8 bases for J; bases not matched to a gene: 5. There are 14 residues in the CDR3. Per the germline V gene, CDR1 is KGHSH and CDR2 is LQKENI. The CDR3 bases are TGTGCCAGCTCACCACAGGGGGCGTCGGACATTCAGTACTTC. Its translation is CASSPQGASDIQYF.

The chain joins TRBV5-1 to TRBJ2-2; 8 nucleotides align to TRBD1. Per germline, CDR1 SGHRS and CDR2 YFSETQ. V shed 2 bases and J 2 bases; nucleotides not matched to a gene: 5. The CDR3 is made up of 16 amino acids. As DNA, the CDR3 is TGCGCCAGCAGCTTTGGTCCAGGGGGCAACACCGGGGAGCTGTTTTTT. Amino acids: CASSFGPGGNTGELFF.

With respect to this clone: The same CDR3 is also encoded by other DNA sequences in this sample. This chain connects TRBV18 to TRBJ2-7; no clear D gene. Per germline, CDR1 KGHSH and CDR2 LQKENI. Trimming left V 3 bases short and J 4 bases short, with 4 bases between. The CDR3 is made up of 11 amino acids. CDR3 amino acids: CASSPRYEQYF. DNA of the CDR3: TGTGCCAGCTCACCCCGTTACGAGCAGTACTTC.

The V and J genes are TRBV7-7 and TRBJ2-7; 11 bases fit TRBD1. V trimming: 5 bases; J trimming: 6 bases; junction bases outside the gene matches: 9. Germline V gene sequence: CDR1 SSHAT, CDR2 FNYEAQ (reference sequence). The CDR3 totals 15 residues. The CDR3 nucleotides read TGTGCCAGCAGCCAAGGACAGGGGGCATATGGCGAGCAGTACTTC. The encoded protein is CASSQGQGAYGEQYF. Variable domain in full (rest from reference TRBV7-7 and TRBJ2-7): GAGVSQSPRYKVTKRGQDVTLRCDPISSHATLYWYQQALGQGPEFLTYFNYEAQPDKSGLPSDRFSAERPEGSISTLTIQRTEQRDSAMYRCASSQGQGAYGEQYFGPGTRLTVT.

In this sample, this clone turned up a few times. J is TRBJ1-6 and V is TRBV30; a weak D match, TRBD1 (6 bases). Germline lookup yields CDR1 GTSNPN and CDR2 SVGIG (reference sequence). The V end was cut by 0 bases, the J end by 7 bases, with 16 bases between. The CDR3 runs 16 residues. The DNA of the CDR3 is TGTGCCTGGAGTGTACAAGGGGGGTCGGTGAATTCACCCCTCCACTTT. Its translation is CAWSVQGGSVNSPLHF. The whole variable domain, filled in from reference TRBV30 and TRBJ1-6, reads SQTIHQWPATLVQPVGSPLSLECTVEGTSNPNLYWYRQAAGRGLQLLFYSVGIGQISSEVPQNLSASRPQDRQFILSSKKLLLSDSGFYLCAWSVQGGSVNSPLHFGNGTRLTVT.

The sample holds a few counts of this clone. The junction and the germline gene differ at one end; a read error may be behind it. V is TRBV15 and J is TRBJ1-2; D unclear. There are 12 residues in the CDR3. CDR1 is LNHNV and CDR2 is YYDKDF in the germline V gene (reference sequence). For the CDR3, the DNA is TGTGCCACCAGCAGAGATGTAGATTCTGTGTACTTC. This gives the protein CATSRDVDSVYF.

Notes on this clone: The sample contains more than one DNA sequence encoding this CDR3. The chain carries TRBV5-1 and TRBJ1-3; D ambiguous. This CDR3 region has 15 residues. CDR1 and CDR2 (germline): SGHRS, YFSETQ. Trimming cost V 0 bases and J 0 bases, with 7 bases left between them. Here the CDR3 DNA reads TGCGCCAGCAGCTTGGCCGGCAGCTCTGGAAACACCATATATTTT. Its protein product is CASSLAGSSGNTIYF.

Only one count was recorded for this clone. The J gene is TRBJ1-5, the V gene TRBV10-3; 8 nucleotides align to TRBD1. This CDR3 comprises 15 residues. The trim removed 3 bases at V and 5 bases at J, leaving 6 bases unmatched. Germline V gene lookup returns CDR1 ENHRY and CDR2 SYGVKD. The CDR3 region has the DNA TGTGCCATCAGTGATACCGACAGGGGATATCAGCCCCAGCATTTT. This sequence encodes CAISDTDRGYQPQHF.

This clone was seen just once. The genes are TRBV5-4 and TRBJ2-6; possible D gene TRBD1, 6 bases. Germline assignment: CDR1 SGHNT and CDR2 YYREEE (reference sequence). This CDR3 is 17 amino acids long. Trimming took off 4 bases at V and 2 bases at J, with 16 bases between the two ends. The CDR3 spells CASSPSGRGAGANVLTF. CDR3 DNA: TGTGCCAGCAGCCCTTCCGGCAGGGGAGCTGGGGCCAACGTCCTGACTTTC.

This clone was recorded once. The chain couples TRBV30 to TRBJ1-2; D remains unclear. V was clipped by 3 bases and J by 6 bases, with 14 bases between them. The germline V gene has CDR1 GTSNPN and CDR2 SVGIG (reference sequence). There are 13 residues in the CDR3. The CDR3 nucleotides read TGTGCCTGGAGAAGGCCCGGGGAAGATGGCTACACCTTC. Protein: CAWRRPGEDGYTF.

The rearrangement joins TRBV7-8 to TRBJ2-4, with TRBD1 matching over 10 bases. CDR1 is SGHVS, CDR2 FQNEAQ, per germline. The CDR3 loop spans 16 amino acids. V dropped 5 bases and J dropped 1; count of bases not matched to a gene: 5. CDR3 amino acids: CASSHRTGGAKNIQYF. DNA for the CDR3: TGTGCCAGCAGCCACAGGACAGGGGGGGCCAAAAACATTCAGTACTTC.